This is a list of T cell receptor beta chains from one sample in a study of T cell repertoires in cytomegalovirus infection. TCRdb re-called the reads with MiXCR, one entry per CDR3 protein. The table records over 250,000 distinct CDR3 sequences, about 23% of them present only once. The sequenced material came from PBMCs. These receptor sequences come from a human donor in good health (CMV status not recorded). Some clones in this sample may be carry-over from other donors' samples. The CDR3 runs from the conserved cysteine through the conserved F or W. A D gene is named only where the DNA matches it firmly. Rows may omit the clone size; those that give it use once, few, many or a size class.

d_gene	abundance	v_gene	len	j_gene	CDR3aa	CDR3nt
NA	NA	TRBV2	18	TRBJ2-5	CASGMDRLMLAVKETQYF	TGTGCCAGCGGTATGGACAGGCTGATGCTAGCGGTAAAAGAGACCCAGTACTTC
NA	NA	TRBV29-1	15	TRBJ2-1	CSVAQTGGWYNEQFF	TGCAGCGTTGCCCAGACAGGCGGATGGTACAATGAGCAGTTCTTC
NA	NA	TRBV29-1	11	TRBJ2-5	CSVAQQETQYF	TGCAGCGTTGCTCAGCAAGAGACCCAGTACTTC
TRBD2	NA	TRBV7-2	18	TRBJ2-5	CASSLARLAGGLGETQYF	TGTGCCAGCAGCTTAGCAAGGCTAGCGGGGGGCCTAGGAGAGACCCAGTACTTC
TRBD2	NA	TRBV7-2	16	TRBJ2-1	CASSRRTSGGVDEQFF	TGTGCCAGCAGCCGGCGGACTAGCGGGGGGGTAGATGAGCAGTTCTTC
NA	many	TRBV7-2	14	TRBJ1-1	CASSLTAGNTEAFF	TGTGCCAGCAGCTTAACGGCAGGGAACACTGAAGCTTTCTTT
TRBD1	few	TRBV19	12	TRBJ1-1	CASTDRDTEAFF	TGTGCCAGCACGGACAGGGACACTGAAGCTTTCTTT
TRBD1	few	TRBV19	12	TRBJ2-1	CASSIVQGMQFF	TGTGCCAGTAGTATTGTACAGGGGATGCAGTTCTTC
TRBD2	many	TRBV6-1	16	TRBJ2-5	CASSVGTSGGGETQYF	TGTGCCAGCAGTGTCGGGACTAGCGGGGGGGGGGAGACCCAGTACTTC
NA	NA	TRBV7-2	13	TRBJ2-1	CASSLRATNEQFF	TGTGCCAGCAGCTTACGGGCGACCAATGAGCAGTTCTTC
NA	NA	TRBV7-2	15	TRBJ2-1	CASSRDFGPYNEQFF	TGTGCCAGCAGCCGGGACTTCGGCCCCTACAATGAGCAGTTCTTC
NA	NA	TRBV11-2	11	TRBJ1-1	CASSFINEAFF	TGTGCCAGCAGCTTTATTAATGAAGCTTTCTTT
NA	NA	TRBV15	14	TRBJ1-2	CATRGGASSYGYTF	TGTGCCACCAGGGGAGGGGCGTCTAGCTATGGCTACACCTTC
TRBD1	NA	TRBV5-1	16	TRBJ2-6	CASSRDRGWGANVLTF	TGCGCCAGCAGCCGGGACAGGGGCTGGGGGGCCAACGTCCTGACTTTC
TRBD2	NA	TRBV12-3/TRBV12-4	13	TRBJ2-7	CASSGSQRETQYF	TGTGCCAGCAGTGGTTCGCAGCGGGAGACACAGTACTTC
TRBD2	few	TRBV24-1	16	TRBJ2-7	CATSDAKSSGSYEQYF	TGTGCCACCAGTGATGCGAAGTCTAGCGGGAGCTACGAGCAGTACTTC
TRBD2	few	TRBV12-3/TRBV12-4	15	TRBJ2-5	CASSPGTTPREDQYF	TGTGCCAGCAGTCCCGGGACTACGCCAAGAGAGGACCAGTACTTC
NA	few	TRBV7-6	17	TRBJ2-5	CASSLATAGAGIETQYF	TGTGCCAGCAGCTTAGCTACGGCAGGGGCCGGGATAGAGACCCAGTACTTC
NA	many	TRBV28	12	TRBJ2-3	CASSAPVDTQYF	TGTGCCAGCAGTGCACCCGTCGATACGCAGTATTTT
NA	many	TRBV6-1	13	TRBJ2-7	CASSEQGTYEQYF	TGTGCCAGCAGTGAACAGGGGACCTACGAGCAGTACTTC
TRBD1	NA	TRBV15	14	TRBJ1-2	CATSREDRVRGYTF	TGTGCCACCAGCAGAGAGGACAGGGTTCGTGGCTACACCTTC
NA	few	TRBV20-1	12	TRBJ2-1	CSANLQGNEQFF	TGCAGTGCTAATCTTCAGGGCAATGAGCAGTTCTTC